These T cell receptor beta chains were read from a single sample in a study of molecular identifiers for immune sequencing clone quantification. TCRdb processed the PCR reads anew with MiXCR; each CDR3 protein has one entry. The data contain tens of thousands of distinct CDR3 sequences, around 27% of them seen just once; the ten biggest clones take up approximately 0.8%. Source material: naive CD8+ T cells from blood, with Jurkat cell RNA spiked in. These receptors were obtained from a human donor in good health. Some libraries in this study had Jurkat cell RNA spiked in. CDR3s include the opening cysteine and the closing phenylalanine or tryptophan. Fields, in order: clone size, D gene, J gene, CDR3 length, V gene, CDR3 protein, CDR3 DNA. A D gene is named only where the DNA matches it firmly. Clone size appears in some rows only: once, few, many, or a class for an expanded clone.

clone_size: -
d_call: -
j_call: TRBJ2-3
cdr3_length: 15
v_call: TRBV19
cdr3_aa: CASSASGLRTDTQYF
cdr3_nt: TGTGCCAGTAGTGCGTCAGGTCTTCGCACAGATACGCAGTATTTT

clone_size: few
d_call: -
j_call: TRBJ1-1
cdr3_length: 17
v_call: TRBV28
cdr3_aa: CASSFRGRSPLNTEAFF
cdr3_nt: TGTGCCAGCAGTTTCCGCGGGAGAAGCCCCCTGAACACTGAAGCTTTCTTT

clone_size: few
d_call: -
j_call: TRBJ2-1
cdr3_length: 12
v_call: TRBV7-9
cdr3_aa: CASLPPSVEQFF
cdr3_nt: TGTGCCAGCCTCCCCCCTAGCGTTGAGCAGTTCTTC

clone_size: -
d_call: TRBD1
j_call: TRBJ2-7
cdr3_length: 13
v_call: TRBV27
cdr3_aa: CAGRDRGYNEQYF
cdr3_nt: TGTGCCGGCAGAGACAGGGGGTATAACGAGCAGTACTTC

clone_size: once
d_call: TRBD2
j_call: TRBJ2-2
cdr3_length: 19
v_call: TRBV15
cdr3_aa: CATAAVETSGKMNTGELVF
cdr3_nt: TGTGCCACCGCAGCAGTTGAAACTAGCGGAAAGATGAACACCGGGGAGCTGGTTTTT

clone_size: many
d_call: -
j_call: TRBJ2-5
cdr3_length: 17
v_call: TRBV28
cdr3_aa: CASSLPAQGLLGETQYF
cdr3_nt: TGTGCCAGCAGTTTGCCAGCCCAAGGCCTTTTAGGGGAGACCCAGTACTTC

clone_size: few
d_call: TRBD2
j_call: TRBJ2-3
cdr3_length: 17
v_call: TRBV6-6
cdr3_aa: CASSYPPDGEGTDTQYF
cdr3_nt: TGTGCCAGCAGTTACCCACCCGACGGGGAGGGAACGGATACGCAGTATTTT

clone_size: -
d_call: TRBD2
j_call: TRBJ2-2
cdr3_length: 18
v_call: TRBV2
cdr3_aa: CASTAHGERGTNTGELFF
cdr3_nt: TGTGCCAGCACCGCACACGGGGAGCGGGGGACGAACACCGGGGAGCTGTTTTTT

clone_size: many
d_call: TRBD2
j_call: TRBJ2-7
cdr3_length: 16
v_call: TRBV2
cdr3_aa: CASSEARGGGAYEQYF
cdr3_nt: TGTGCCAGCAGTGAAGCGCGGGGCGGGGGGGCCTACGAGCAGTACTTC

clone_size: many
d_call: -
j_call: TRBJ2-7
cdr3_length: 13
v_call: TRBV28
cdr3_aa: CASSLAGPYEQYF
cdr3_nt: TGTGCCAGCAGTTTGGCAGGACCCTACGAGCAGTACTTC

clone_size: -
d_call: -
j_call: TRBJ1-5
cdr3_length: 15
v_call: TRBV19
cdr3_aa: CASGPATRSNQPQHF
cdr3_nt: TGTGCCAGTGGTCCAGCGACCAGGAGCAATCAGCCCCAGCATTTT

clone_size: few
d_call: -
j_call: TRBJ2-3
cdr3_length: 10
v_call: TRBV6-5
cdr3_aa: CASKADTQYF
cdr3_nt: TGTGCCAGCAAAGCAGATACGCAGTATTTT

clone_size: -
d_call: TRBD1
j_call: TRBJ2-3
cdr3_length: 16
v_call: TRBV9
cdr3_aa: CASSDPDRDRTDTRYF
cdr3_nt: TGTGCCAGCAGCGACCCTGACAGGGATCGCACAGATACGCGGTATTTT

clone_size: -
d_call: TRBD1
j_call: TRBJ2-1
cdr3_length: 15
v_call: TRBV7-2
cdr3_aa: CASSPEGANYNEQFF
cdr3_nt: TGTGCCAGCAGCCCAGAGGGGGCAAATTACAATGAGCAGTTCTTC

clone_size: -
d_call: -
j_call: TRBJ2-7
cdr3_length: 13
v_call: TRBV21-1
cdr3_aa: CVSSKAPVYEQYF
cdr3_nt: TGTGTCAGCAGCAAAGCTCCAGTCTACGAGCAGTACTTC

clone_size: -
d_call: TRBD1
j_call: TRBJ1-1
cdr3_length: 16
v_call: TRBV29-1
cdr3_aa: CSAGSDRGISGTEAFF
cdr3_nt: TGCAGCGCTGGTTCGGACAGGGGGATCTCGGGCACTGAAGCTTTCTTT

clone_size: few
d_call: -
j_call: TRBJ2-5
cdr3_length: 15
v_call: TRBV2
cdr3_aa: CASSEGTSWGETQYF
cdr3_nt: TGTGCCAGCAGCGAAGGGACAAGCTGGGGTGAGACCCAGTACTTC

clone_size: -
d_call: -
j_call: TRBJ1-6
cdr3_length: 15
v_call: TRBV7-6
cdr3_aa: CASSLGDSYNSPLHF
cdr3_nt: TGTGCCAGCAGCTTAGGAGACAGTTATAATTCACCCCTCCACTTT

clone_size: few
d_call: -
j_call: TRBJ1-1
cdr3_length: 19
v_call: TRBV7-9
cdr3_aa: CASSPSQRRPEHLNTEAFF
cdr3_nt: TGTGCCAGCAGCCCTAGCCAGCGGCGGCCGGAGCATTTGAACACTGAAGCTTTCTTT

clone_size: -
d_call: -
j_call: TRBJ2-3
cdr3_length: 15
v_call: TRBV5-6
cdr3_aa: CAGSSRVTGADTQYF
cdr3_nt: TGTGCCGGCAGCTCGCGGGTGACGGGGGCAGATACGCAGTATTTT

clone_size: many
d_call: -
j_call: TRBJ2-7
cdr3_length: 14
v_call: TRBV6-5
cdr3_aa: CASSYSRGVYEQYF
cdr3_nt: TGTGCCAGCAGTTACTCCAGGGGGGTCTACGAGCAGTACTTC

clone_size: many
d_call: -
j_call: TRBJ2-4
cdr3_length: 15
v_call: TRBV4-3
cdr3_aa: CASSQDRATSDIQYF
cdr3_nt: TGCGCCAGCAGCCAAGATAGGGCGACTAGTGACATTCAGTACTTC

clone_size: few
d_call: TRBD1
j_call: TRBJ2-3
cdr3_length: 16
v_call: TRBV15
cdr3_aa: CATSRERDRAIGTQYF
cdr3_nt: TGTGCCACCAGCAGAGAACGGGACAGGGCGATAGGTACGCAGTATTTT

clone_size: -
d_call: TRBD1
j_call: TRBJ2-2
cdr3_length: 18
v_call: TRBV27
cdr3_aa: CASSYTGQASANTGELFF
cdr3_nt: TGTGCCAGCAGTTATACGGGACAGGCCTCCGCGAACACCGGGGAGCTGTTTTTT

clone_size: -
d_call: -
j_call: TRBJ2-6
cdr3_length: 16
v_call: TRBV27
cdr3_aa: CASSSTESSGANVLTF
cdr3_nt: TGTGCCAGCAGTTCAACCGAAAGCTCTGGGGCCAACGTCCTGACTTTC

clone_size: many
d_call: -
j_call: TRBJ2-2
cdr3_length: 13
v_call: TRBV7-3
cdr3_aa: CASSLLSGGELFF
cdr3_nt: TGTGCCAGCAGCTTACTGAGTGGCGGGGAGCTGTTTTTT

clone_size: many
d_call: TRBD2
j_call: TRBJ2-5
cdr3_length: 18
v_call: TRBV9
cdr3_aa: CASSVDDLAGPLLKTQYF
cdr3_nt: TGTGCCAGCAGCGTAGATGACCTAGCGGGACCCCTGCTGAAGACCCAGTACTTC

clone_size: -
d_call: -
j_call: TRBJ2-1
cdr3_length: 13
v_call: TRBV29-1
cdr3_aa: CSALRLDYNEQFF
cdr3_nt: TGCAGCGCTCTCAGACTGGATTACAATGAGCAGTTCTTC

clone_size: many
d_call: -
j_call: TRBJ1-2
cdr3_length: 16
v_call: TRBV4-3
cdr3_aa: CASSQEVVAPNYGYTF
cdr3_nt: TGCGCCAGCAGCCAAGAAGTCGTCGCGCCTAACTATGGCTACACCTTC

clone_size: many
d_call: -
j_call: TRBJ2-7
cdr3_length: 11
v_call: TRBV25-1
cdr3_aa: CASGERRASYF
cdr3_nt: TGTGCCAGCGGGGAAAGGAGGGCCTCCTACTTC

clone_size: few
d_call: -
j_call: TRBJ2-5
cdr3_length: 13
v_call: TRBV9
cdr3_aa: CASSGLGGETQYF
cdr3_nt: TGTGCCAGCAGCGGGCTAGGCGGCGAGACCCAGTACTTC